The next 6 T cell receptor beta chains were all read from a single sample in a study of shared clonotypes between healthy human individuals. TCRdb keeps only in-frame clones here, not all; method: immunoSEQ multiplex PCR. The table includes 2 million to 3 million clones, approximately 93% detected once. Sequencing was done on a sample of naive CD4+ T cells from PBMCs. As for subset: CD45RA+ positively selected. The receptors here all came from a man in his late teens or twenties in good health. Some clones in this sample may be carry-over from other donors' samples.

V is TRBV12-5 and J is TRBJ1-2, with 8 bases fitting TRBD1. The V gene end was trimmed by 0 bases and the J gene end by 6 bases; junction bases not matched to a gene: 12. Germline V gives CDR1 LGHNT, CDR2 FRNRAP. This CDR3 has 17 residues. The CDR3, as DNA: TGTGCTAGTGGTTTGGTATTGGGCAGGGGGCAGATGAATGGCTACACCTTC. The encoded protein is CASGLVLGRGQMNGYTF.

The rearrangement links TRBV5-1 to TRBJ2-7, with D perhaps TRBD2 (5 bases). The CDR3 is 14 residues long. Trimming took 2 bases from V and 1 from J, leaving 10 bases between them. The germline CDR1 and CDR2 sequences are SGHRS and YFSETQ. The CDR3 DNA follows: TGCGCCAGCAGCTTCTCTAGCCCATCCTACGAGCAGTACTTC. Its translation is CASSFSSPSYEQYF. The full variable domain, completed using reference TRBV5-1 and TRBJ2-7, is KAGVTQTPRYLIKTRGQQVTLSCSPISGHRSVSWYQQTPGQGLQFLFEYFSETQRNKGNFPGRFSGRQFSNSRSEMNVSTLELGDSALYLCASSFSSPSYEQYFGPGTRLTVT.

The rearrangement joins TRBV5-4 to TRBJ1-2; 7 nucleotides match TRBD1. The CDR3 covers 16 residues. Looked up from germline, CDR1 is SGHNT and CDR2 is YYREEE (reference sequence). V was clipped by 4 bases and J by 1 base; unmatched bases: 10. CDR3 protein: CASSQTTTGFNYGYTF. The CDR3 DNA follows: TGTGCCAGCAGCCAAACCACGACAGGGTTTAACTATGGCTACACCTTC.

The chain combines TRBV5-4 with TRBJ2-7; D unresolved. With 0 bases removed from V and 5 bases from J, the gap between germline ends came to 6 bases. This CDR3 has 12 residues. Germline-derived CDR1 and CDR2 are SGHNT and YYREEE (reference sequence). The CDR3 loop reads CASSLVRNEQYF. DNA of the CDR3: TGTGCCAGCAGCTTGGTCCGGAACGAGCAGTACTTC.

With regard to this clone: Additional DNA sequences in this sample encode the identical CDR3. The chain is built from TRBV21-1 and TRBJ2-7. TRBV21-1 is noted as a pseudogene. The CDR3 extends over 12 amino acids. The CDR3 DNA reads TGTGCCAGCAGCAAATCTCGATACGAGCAGTACTTC. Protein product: CASSKSRYEQYF.

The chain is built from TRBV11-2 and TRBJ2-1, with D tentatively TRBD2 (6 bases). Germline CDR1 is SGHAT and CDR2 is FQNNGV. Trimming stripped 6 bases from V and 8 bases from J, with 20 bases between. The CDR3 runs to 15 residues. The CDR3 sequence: CASRHPGLIPYEQFF. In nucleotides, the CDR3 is TGTGCCAGCAGGCACCCTGGACTAATCCCGTATGAGCAGTTCTTC.